These T cell receptor beta chains were read from a single sample in a study of blood T cells in healthy people across ages. TCRdb re-called the 5' RACE reads through MiXCR, storing one row per CDR3 protein. Found here are 1.5 million to 2 million distinct CDR3 sequences, roughly two fifths of them singletons; the top ten hold 23%. The sequencing sample was made of blood. The receptors shown here come from a human donor in good health. Both conserved end residues are part of each CDR3. D genes are given only for firm matches. For some rows the clone size is stated as once, few or many, or as a class when expanded; others skip it.

clone size: NA; D gene: NA; CDR3 length: 15; J gene: TRBJ2-7; V gene: TRBV11-2; CDR3 DNA: TGTGCCAGCAGCTTAGAAGGGGCTGATACCTACGAGCAGTACTTC; CDR3 protein: CASSLEGADTYEQYF
clone size: NA; D gene: NA; CDR3 length: 14; J gene: TRBJ2-3; V gene: TRBV2; CDR3 DNA: TGTGCCAGCAGTGAGGGAGCGGAATCAGATGCGCAGTATTTT; CDR3 protein: CASSEGAESDAQYF
clone size: NA; D gene: TRBD2; CDR3 length: 14; J gene: TRBJ2-3; V gene: TRBV9; CDR3 DNA: TGTGCCAGCAAGCGGGGGGCAGAGACAGATACGCAGTATTTT; CDR3 protein: CASKRGAETDTQYF
clone size: few; D gene: NA; CDR3 length: 14; J gene: TRBJ1-1; V gene: TRBV7-3; CDR3 DNA: TGTGCCAGCAGCTCGAGGGCCTCGAACACTGAAGCTTTCTTT; CDR3 protein: CASSSRASNTEAFF
clone size: NA; D gene: TRBD2; CDR3 length: 17; J gene: TRBJ2-5; V gene: TRBV5-6; CDR3 DNA: TGTGCCAGCATAATGGTAGGGAGCGGGGGGACCGGAGAGACCCAGTACTTC; CDR3 protein: CASIMVGSGGTGETQYF
clone size: once; D gene: TRBD2; CDR3 length: 17; J gene: TRBJ2-1; V gene: TRBV11-3; CDR3 DNA: TGTGCCAGCAGCACGGGGACTAGCGGGGGGCCTTACAATGAGCAGTTCTTC; CDR3 protein: CASSTGTSGGPYNEQFF
clone size: NA; D gene: NA; CDR3 length: 14; J gene: TRBJ2-2; V gene: TRBV7-2; CDR3 DNA: TGTGCCAGCAGCCCGCTTTCAGCAACCGGGGAGCTGTTTTTT; CDR3 protein: CASSPLSATGELFF
clone size: NA; D gene: NA; CDR3 length: 14; J gene: TRBJ1-1; V gene: TRBV20-1; CDR3 DNA: TGCAGTGCTAGAAGCGGTCGTGGGCCAGGGGAAGCTTTCTTT; CDR3 protein: CSARSGRGPGEAFF
clone size: once; D gene: NA; CDR3 length: 13; J gene: TRBJ1-5; V gene: TRBV6-1; CDR3 DNA: TGTGCCAGCAGTGAAGCCCACCGCTTGCCCCAGCATTTT; CDR3 protein: CASSEAHRLPQHF
clone size: few; D gene: NA; CDR3 length: 14; J gene: TRBJ2-7; V gene: TRBV28; CDR3 DNA: TGTGCCAGCAGTTTAAGGACACCAGGGCGCGAGCAGTACTTC; CDR3 protein: CASSLRTPGREQYF
clone size: NA; D gene: TRBD1; CDR3 length: 15; J gene: TRBJ1-2; V gene: TRBV7-9; CDR3 DNA: TGTGCCAGCAGCGCTACAGGGGGCCCGGGCGATGGCTACACCTTC; CDR3 protein: CASSATGGPGDGYTF
clone size: NA; D gene: NA; CDR3 length: 14; J gene: TRBJ1-1; V gene: TRBV2; CDR3 DNA: TGTGCCGGCTCCGAAGGGGGAATGAACACTGAAGCTTTCTTT; CDR3 protein: CAGSEGGMNTEAFF
clone size: once; D gene: NA; CDR3 length: 15; J gene: TRBJ1-2; V gene: TRBV12-3/TRBV12-4; CDR3 DNA: TGTGCCAGCAGCGGACAAATCGGTAGGGAGGATGGCTACACCTTC; CDR3 protein: CASSGQIGREDGYTF
clone size: NA; D gene: TRBD1; CDR3 length: 15; J gene: TRBJ1-2; V gene: TRBV20-1; CDR3 DNA: TGCAGTGCTAGATCCAGACAGGGACCCACGGAGGGCTACACCTTC; CDR3 protein: CSARSRQGPTEGYTF
clone size: NA; D gene: NA; CDR3 length: 15; J gene: TRBJ1-6; V gene: TRBV28; CDR3 DNA: TGTGCCAGCAGTCCAACCGGGACACAAAATTCACCCCTCCACTTT; CDR3 protein: CASSPTGTQNSPLHF
clone size: NA; D gene: NA; CDR3 length: 16; J gene: TRBJ2-1; V gene: TRBV4-3; CDR3 DNA: TGCGCCAGCAGCCAAGAGGAGGGGGGCCAGGGGATTGAGCAGTTCTTC; CDR3 protein: CASSQEEGGQGIEQFF
clone size: NA; D gene: TRBD1; CDR3 length: 13; J gene: TRBJ1-1; V gene: TRBV12-3/TRBV12-4; CDR3 DNA: TGTGCTAGCAGCGACAGGGAGAACACTGAAGCTTTCTTT; CDR3 protein: CASSDRENTEAFF
clone size: NA; D gene: NA; CDR3 length: 17; J gene: TRBJ2-7; V gene: TRBV12-3/TRBV12-4; CDR3 DNA: TGTGCCAGCAGTTTAGCGTCCGATGGGGGGCGAACCTACGAGCAGTACTTC; CDR3 protein: CASSLASDGGRTYEQYF
clone size: few; D gene: TRBD1; CDR3 length: 13; J gene: TRBJ2-7; V gene: TRBV30; CDR3 DNA: TGTGCCTGGAGTGTAAGGACAGGGGGCGAGCAGTACTTC; CDR3 protein: CAWSVRTGGEQYF
clone size: NA; D gene: NA; CDR3 length: 12; J gene: TRBJ1-1; V gene: TRBV29-1; CDR3 DNA: TGCAGCGTTGAGGGTAGAAGTCTTGAAGCTTTCTTT; CDR3 protein: CSVEGRSLEAFF
clone size: few; D gene: NA; CDR3 length: 13; J gene: TRBJ1-5; V gene: TRBV29-1; CDR3 DNA: TGCAGCGTTGCGGCCAGTCTCTATCAGCCCCAGCATTTT; CDR3 protein: CSVAASLYQPQHF
clone size: NA; D gene: TRBD1; CDR3 length: 17; J gene: TRBJ2-7; V gene: TRBV9; CDR3 DNA: TGTGCCAGCAGCGTGGCGGATCCCGGGACAGGGGACTACGAGCAGTACTTC; CDR3 protein: CASSVADPGTGDYEQYF
clone size: NA; D gene: NA; CDR3 length: 12; J gene: TRBJ1-2; V gene: TRBV9; CDR3 DNA: TGTGCCAGCAGCGTAGGAGAGAAGGGCTACATCTTC; CDR3 protein: CASSVGEKGYIF
clone size: NA; D gene: NA; CDR3 length: 14; J gene: TRBJ2-7; V gene: TRBV7-9; CDR3 DNA: TGTGCCAGCAGCCCACCAGACAGTACCTACGAGCAGTACTTC; CDR3 protein: CASSPPDSTYEQYF
clone size: NA; D gene: NA; CDR3 length: 12; J gene: TRBJ1-1; V gene: TRBV12-3/TRBV12-4; CDR3 DNA: TGTGCCAGCCGCGACAGACACGCTGAAGCTTTCTTT; CDR3 protein: CASRDRHAEAFF
clone size: few; D gene: TRBD1; CDR3 length: 14; J gene: TRBJ2-7; V gene: TRBV10-3; CDR3 DNA: TGTGCCATCAGTGGCAGGGACAGACCCTACGAGCAGTACTTC; CDR3 protein: CAISGRDRPYEQYF
clone size: NA; D gene: TRBD1; CDR3 length: 17; J gene: TRBJ1-5; V gene: TRBV27; CDR3 DNA: TGTGCCAGCGGAAAACCGGGACAGGGGAATAGCAATCAGCCCCAGCATTTT; CDR3 protein: CASGKPGQGNSNQPQHF
clone size: many; D gene: NA; CDR3 length: 15; J gene: TRBJ2-3; V gene: TRBV14; CDR3 DNA: TGTGCCAGCAGCCAAGAGCTGTCGAGCACAGATACGCAGTATTTT; CDR3 protein: CASSQELSSTDTQYF
clone size: NA; D gene: NA; CDR3 length: 14; J gene: TRBJ1-1; V gene: TRBV15; CDR3 DNA: TGTGCCACCAGCAGACAGGGGCACGCCACTGAAGCTTTCTTT; CDR3 protein: CATSRQGHATEAFF
clone size: few; D gene: NA; CDR3 length: 14; J gene: TRBJ2-5; V gene: TRBV7-2; CDR3 DNA: TGTGCCAGCAGCCCTCTCGCGTTAGGGGAGACCCAGTACTTC; CDR3 protein: CASSPLALGETQYF
clone size: NA; D gene: TRBD1; CDR3 length: 15; J gene: TRBJ1-5; V gene: TRBV6-6; CDR3 DNA: TGTGCCAGCAGTTACGACAGGGAAGAGAATCAGCCCCAGCATTTT; CDR3 protein: CASSYDREENQPQHF
clone size: few; D gene: TRBD2; CDR3 length: 14; J gene: TRBJ2-5; V gene: TRBV29-1; CDR3 DNA: TGCAGCGGAACGGGGGGACTAAGGGGAGAGACCCAGTACTTC; CDR3 protein: CSGTGGLRGETQYF
clone size: NA; D gene: TRBD1; CDR3 length: 11; J gene: TRBJ2-7; V gene: TRBV28; CDR3 DNA: TGTGCCAGTGTACAGGGGCCCGAGCAGTACTTC; CDR3 protein: CASVQGPEQYF
clone size: NA; D gene: TRBD1; CDR3 length: 14; J gene: TRBJ1-2; V gene: TRBV5-1; CDR3 DNA: TGCGCCAGCAGCTGGACAGGGCTGGACTATGGCTACACCTTC; CDR3 protein: CASSWTGLDYGYTF
clone size: NA; D gene: NA; CDR3 length: 13; J gene: TRBJ2-5; V gene: TRBV4-3; CDR3 DNA: TGCGCCAGCAGCCAAGATGTATGGGAGACCCAGTACTTC; CDR3 protein: CASSQDVWETQYF
clone size: few; D gene: NA; CDR3 length: 16; J gene: TRBJ2-1; V gene: TRBV7-6; CDR3 DNA: TGTGCCAGCAGCTTAGCGATGGGGGGGGCTAACAATGAGCAGTTCTTC; CDR3 protein: CASSLAMGGANNEQFF
clone size: NA; D gene: NA; CDR3 length: 14; J gene: TRBJ2-7; V gene: TRBV7-2; CDR3 DNA: TGTGCCAGCAGCTTAACGCAAAAGAACGGCGAGCAGTACTTC; CDR3 protein: CASSLTQKNGEQYF